This is a list of T cell receptor beta chains from one sample in a study of T cells in localized non-small cell lung cancer. Only in-frame clones appear in the TCRdb table, and some are missing; sequencing was by immunoSEQ multiplex PCR. The profile shows fewer than 25,000 clones, 75% to 95% of them singletons. The input for sequencing was peripheral blood, taken before any cancer treatment. Source of these receptors: a male donor at least 60 years old with stage I squamous cell lung carcinoma. The CDR3 runs from the conserved cysteine through the conserved F or W. The D gene is left open where the match is weak. Not every row has a clone size; where given, it reads once, few, many or a size class.

abundance | d_gene | j_gene | v_gene | CDR3aa | CDR3nt
- | - | TRBJ2-7 | TRBV27 | CASSFGFSYEQYF | TGTGCCAGCAGTTTTGGCTTCTCCTACGAGCAGTACTTC
- | TRBD2 | TRBJ2-3 | TRBV29-1 | CSVEASGSTDTQYF | TGCAGCGTTGAGGCTAGCGGGAGTACAGATACGCAGTATTTT
once | TRBD1 | TRBJ1-5 | TRBV28 | CASRAGTGGQPQHF | TGTGCCAGCAGGGCCGGGACAGGGGGGCAGCCCCAGCATTTT
- | TRBD2 | TRBJ2-1 | TRBV5-1 | CASSLGLAGGLDEQFF | TGCGCCAGCAGCTTGGGACTAGCGGGAGGGTTGGATGAGCAGTTCTTC
- | - | TRBJ1-2 | TRBV28 | CASSPPPGLGYGYTF | TGTGCCAGCAGCCCTCCCCCAGGGCTGGGCTATGGCTACACCTTC
- | TRBD2 | TRBJ2-5 | TRBV7-3 | CASSSTSGETQYF | TGTGCCAGCAGTTCGACTAGCGGGGAGACCCAGTACTTC
- | - | TRBJ2-3 | TRBV7-7 | CASSSGFPSGQYF | TGTGCCAGCAGCTCGGGATTTCCGAGTGGGCAGTATTTT
- | TRBD1 | TRBJ1-6 | TRBV6-5 | CASSYLTGAGDSPLHF | TGTGCCAGCAGTTACCTGACAGGGGCTGGGGATTCACCCCTCCACTTT
- | - | TRBJ2-3 | TRBV11-3 | CASSPAGRTDTQYF | TGTGCCAGCAGTCCCGCGGGGAGAACAGATACGCAGTATTTT
- | - | TRBJ2-3 | TRBV7-8 | CASSLGRRGDTQYF | TGTGCCAGCAGCTTAGGGAGGAGAGGAGATACGCAGTATTTT
- | - | TRBJ2-2 | TRBV18 | CASSGRDTGELFF | TGTGCCAGCTCAGGTCGGGACACCGGGGAGCTGTTTTTT
- | - | TRBJ2-3 | TRBV28 | CASSLGNLPRDPDTQYF | TGTGCCAGCAGTTTGGGAAACCTACCCAGGGATCCAGATACGCAGTATTTT
- | TRBD1 | TRBJ1-1 | TRBV11-2 | CASSPDRGSPEAFF | TGTGCCAGCAGCCCCGACAGGGGGAGCCCAGAAGCTTTCTTT
few | - | TRBJ1-1 | TRBV7-8 | CASSPNRDITEAFF | TGTGCCAGCAGCCCCAACAGGGACATAACCGAAGCTTTCTTT
- | - | TRBJ2-6 | TRBV11-1 | CASSLESSGFSGANVLTF | TGTGCCAGCAGCTTAGAGTCCTCAGGGTTCTCTGGGGCCAACGTCCTGACTTTC
- | - | TRBJ2-7 | TRBV29-1 | CSALTDSYEQYF | TGCAGCGCACTGACGGACTCCTACGAGCAGTACTTC
- | TRBD1 | TRBJ2-3 | TRBV4-2 | CASSQATGVDTQYF | TGTGCCAGCAGCCAAGCGACAGGGGTCGATACGCAGTATTTT
- | - | TRBJ1-3 | TRBV2 | CASSVAPSGNTIYF | TGTGCCAGCAGCGTTGCTCCCTCTGGAAACACCATATATTTT
- | TRBD1 | TRBJ1-1 | TRBV28 | CASRLGQENTEAFF | TGTGCCAGCAGATTGGGACAGGAGAACACTGAAGCTTTCTTT
- | - | TRBJ2-1 | TRBV18 | CASSPPNSEDEQFF | TGTGCCAGCTCACCACCGAACAGTGAGGATGAGCAGTTCTTC
- | - | TRBJ2-1 | TRBV6-5 | CASSRTTHNEQFF | TGTGCCAGCAGCCGGACTACTCACAATGAGCAGTTCTTC
- | - | TRBJ2-5 | TRBV6-4 | CASSRGRWETQYF | TGTGCCAGCAGCAGGGGAAGATGGGAGACCCAGTACTTC
once | - | TRBJ1-1 | TRBV30 | CAWSVQEQGFTEAFF | TGTGCCTGGAGTGTACAGGAACAGGGATTCACTGAAGCTTTCTTT
- | TRBD2 | TRBJ2-1 | TRBV5-1 | CASSLQLAGADEQFF | TGCGCCAGCAGCTTACAACTAGCGGGAGCGGATGAGCAGTTCTTC
- | - | TRBJ1-1 | TRBV7-9 | CASSLSRSMNTEAFF | TGTGCCAGCAGCTTAAGCCGGTCTATGAACACTGAAGCTTTCTTT
- | - | TRBJ1-1 | TRBV23-1 | CASLYPVNTEAFF | TGCGCCAGCCTCTACCCAGTGAACACTGAAGCTTTCTTT
- | - | TRBJ2-2 | TRBV7-2 | CASSLGGDTGELFF | TGTGCCAGCAGCTTAGGCGGCGACACCGGGGAGCTGTTTTTT
- | - | TRBJ2-1 | TRBV21-1 | CASTIPLAGVLNEQFF | TGTGCCAGCACTATCCCCCTAGCGGGAGTTCTCAATGAGCAGTTCTTC
few | TRBD1 | TRBJ1-2 | TRBV7-6 | CASSPLVGGADSYTF | TGTGCCAGCAGCCCACTAGTAGGGGGCGCTGATAGCTACACCTTC
- | - | TRBJ1-1 | TRBV7-2 | CASSSDPGGAFF | TGTGCCAGCAGCTCCGATCCGGGGGGAGCTTTCTTT
- | TRBD2 | TRBJ2-1 | TRBV5-1 | CASSLALAGGYNEQFF | TGCGCCAGCAGCTTGGCACTAGCGGGAGGCTACAATGAGCAGTTCTTC
- | TRBD1 | TRBJ2-7 | TRBV19 | CASKGTATYEQYF | TGTGCCAGTAAGGGGACAGCAACCTACGAGCAGTACTTC
- | - | TRBJ2-3 | TRBV5-1 | CASSLGDRNTDTQYF | TGCGCCAGCAGCTTGGGAGACCGAAACACAGATACGCAGTATTTT
- | - | TRBJ2-3 | TRBV28 | CASSTDRLSTDTQYF | TGTGCCAGCAGTACGGACAGACTGAGCACAGATACGCAGTATTTT
once | - | TRBJ2-7 | TRBV5-4 | CASSLYGAYEQYF | TGTGCCAGCAGCTTGTACGGCGCCTACGAGCAGTACTTC
- | TRBD2 | TRBJ2-3 | TRBV10-3 | CAISEGLAGTTDTQYF | TGTGCCATCAGTGAGGGACTAGCGGGGACCACAGATACGCAGTATTTT
- | - | TRBJ1-5 | TRBV19 | CASSISQGRNQPQHF | TGTGCCAGTAGTATTAGTCAGGGGCGCAATCAGCCCCAGCATTTT
- | - | TRBJ2-1 | TRBV9 | CASSVDLSYNEQFF | TGTGCCAGCAGCGTGGATCTCTCCTACAATGAGCAGTTCTTC
- | TRBD2 | TRBJ2-5 | TRBV19 | CASSRVSGSLGETQYF | TGTGCCAGTAGTAGGGTTAGCGGGAGTTTGGGGGAGACCCAGTACTTC
- | - | TRBJ2-7 | TRBV4-3 | CASSQDRPYEQYF | TGCGCCAGCAGCCAAGACCGACCTTACGAGCAGTACTTC
- | - | TRBJ2-1 | TRBV5-4 | CASSRDINEQFF | TGTGCCAGCAGTCGGGACATCAATGAGCAGTTCTTC
- | TRBD2 | TRBJ2-3 | TRBV4-3 | CASSQEEREGTDTQYF | TGCGCCAGCAGCCAAGAAGAGCGGGAGGGAACAGATACGCAGTATTTT
- | - | TRBJ2-7 | TRBV11-3 | CASSLGEGTSSYEQYF | TGTGCCAGCAGCTTAGGAGAGGGGACCAGCTCCTACGAGCAGTACTTC
- | - | TRBJ2-1 | TRBV5-1 | CASSALNRGGQSSYNEQFF | TGCGCCAGCAGCGCCCTCAATCGGGGGGGACAGAGCTCCTACAATGAGCAGTTCTTC
- | TRBD1 | TRBJ1-2 | TRBV27 | CASSGGQQGALYGYTF | TGTGCCAGCAGTGGGGGGCAACAGGGGGCGCTTTATGGCTACACCTTC
- | TRBD2 | TRBJ2-2 | TRBV7-3 | CASSTGLAAGELFF | TGTGCCAGCAGCACGGGACTAGCGGCCGGGGAGCTGTTTTTT